A single sample gave rise to the 12 T cell receptor beta chains below, sequenced in a study of T cells after posttransplantation cyclophosphamide. Clones were sequenced by immunoSEQ multiplex PCR, and TCRdb holds only the in-frame ones, with some missing. Recorded here are some 37,000 clones, with no singletons, and the ten leading clones hold about 1.2%. Sequenced: PBMCs. Every receptor here comes from a girl aged 5 to 17 in good health, CMV-negative, and a related stem cell transplant donor.

At least ten counts were recorded for this clone. The V call is TRBV7-3, the J call TRBJ2-3; a possible D gene is TRBD2 (5 bases). Between the trimmed V and J ends, which lost 1 base and 2 bases, there was a span of 10 bases. The CDR3 is 15 residues long. Germline V CDR1 and CDR2: SGHTA, FQGTGA. CDR3 DNA: TGTGCCAGCAGCTTAAGCGGGTCCTACACAGATACGCAGTATTTT. It yields the protein CASSLSGSYTDTQYF. Using reference TRBV7-3 and TRBJ2-3 for the parts outside the CDR3, the full variable domain is GAGVSQTPSNKVTEKGKYVELRCDPISGHTALYWYRQSLGQGPEFLIYFQGTGAADDSGLPNDRFFAVRPEGSVSTLKIQRTERGDSAVYLCASSLSGSYTDTQYFGPGTRLTVL.

In this sample, this clone turned up many times. V is TRBV7-9 and J is TRBJ2-7, with TRBD2 matching over 8 bases. Germline CDR1 SEHNR, CDR2 FQNEAQ (reference sequence). The CDR3 is 16 amino acids. V gave up 7 bases and J gave up 3 bases; unmatched junction bases: 14. The CDR3 region is CASTNRGGTTFYEQYF. The CDR3 coding sequence is TGTGCCAGCACCAATCGGGGGGGAACAACTTTCTACGAGCAGTACTTC.

This clone has only a few counts. This same CDR3 is encoded by further DNA sequences in the sample. The chain uses TRBV2 and TRBJ1-4; D is possibly TRBD1 (5 bases). Germline V CDR1 and CDR2: SNHLY, FYNNEI. The CDR3 has 15 residues. Trimming pared 3 bases from V and 3 bases from J, leaving 11 bases between. The CDR3 bases are TGTGCCAGCAGTGAGGAACAGGAACCTAATGAAAAACTGTTTTTT. It encodes CASSEEQEPNEKLFF.

This clone has at least ten counts. The chain carries TRBV28 and TRBJ2-1, with TRBD2 matching over 13 bases. Looked up from germline, CDR1 is MDHEN and CDR2 is SYDVKM. With V trimmed by 3 bases and J by 10 bases, 15 bases remained unmatched. The CDR3 has 18 residues. The CDR3 spells CASSLGPGLAGPTREQFF. The DNA of the CDR3 is TGTGCCAGCAGTTTGGGACCGGGACTAGCGGGACCCACTAGAGAGCAGTTCTTC.

This clone showed up just a few times. V gene TRBV5-8 combines with J gene TRBJ2-2, with D perhaps TRBD1 (6 bases). Trimming left V 4 bases short and J 1 base short, with 14 bases between. Germline loops: CDR1 SGHTS, CDR2 YDEGEE. CDR3 length: 16 amino acids. The CDR3 sequence is CASSPGPGQNTGELFF. In nucleotides, the CDR3 is TGTGCCAGCAGCCCGGGCCCGGGACAGAACACCGGGGAGCTGTTTTTT.

This clone was seen many times. The chain has TRBV6-6 and TRBJ1-5; D is ambiguous. This CDR3 region has 12 residues. The V end was cut by 2 bases, the J end by 6 bases, with 5 bases between. Germline CDR1 is MNHNY and CDR2 is SVGAGI (reference sequence). The CDR3 region is CASSYGSQPQHF. CDR3 DNA sequence: TGTGCCAGCAGTTACGGGAGTCAGCCCCAGCATTTT.

This clone occurred a few times. This chain joins TRBV27 and TRBJ2-7; the match to TRBD1 covers 12 bases. CDR1 is MNHEY and CDR2 is SMNVEV in the germline V gene (reference sequence). V lost 3 bases, J lost 7 bases, and 4 bases stayed unmatched. The CDR3 is 14 residues long. The CDR3 DNA follows: TGTGCCAGCAGTTTGGGACAGGGGGCGCAAGAGCAGTACTTC. This sequence encodes CASSLGQGAQEQYF.

This chain links TRBV9 with TRBJ2-1; weak D call: TRBD2 (6 bases). The CDR3 runs 13 residues. The germline CDR1 and CDR2 sequences are SGDLS and YYNGEE. V lost 6 bases and J lost 0, with 7 bases in between. The CDR3 reads CASNSGSYNEQFF. CDR3 bases: TGTGCCAGCAATAGCGGCTCCTACAATGAGCAGTTCTTC. Full variable domain (rest looked up from reference TRBV9 and TRBJ2-1): DSGVTQTPKHLITATGQRVTLRCSPRSGDLSVYWYQQSLDQGLQFLIQYYNGEERAKGNILERFSAQQFPDLHSELNLSSLELGDSALYFCASNSGSYNEQFFGPGTRLTVL.

This clone is judged medium-sized. J is TRBJ2-2 and V is TRBV10-3; 8 nucleotides agree with TRBD1. The ends lost 0 bases at V and 3 bases at J; junction bases unmatched: 0. The CDR3 length is 15 residues. CDR1 and CDR2 (germline): ENHRY, SYGVKD. The CDR3 spells CAISESDRDTGELFF. The CDR3 nucleotides read TGTGCCATCAGTGAGTCGGACAGGGACACCGGGGAGCTGTTTTTT.

This clone was detected many times. V gene TRBV5-4 combines with J gene TRBJ1-2, with 10 positions matching TRBD1. CDR1 SGHNT and CDR2 YYREEE come from the germline V gene (reference sequence). V lost 7 bases and J lost 2; bases outside the gene matches: 5. The CDR3 runs 14 residues. CDR3 residues: CASEGQGRNYGYTF. As DNA, the CDR3 is TGTGCCAGCGAGGGACAGGGGAGGAACTATGGCTACACCTTC.

This clone appeared many times. CDR3 DNA sequence: TGTGCCAGCAGCTTAGGCTCCGGGACAGGGATGAGGGAGCAGTACTTC. Translated: CASSLGSGTGMREQYF. The J gene is TRBJ2-7, the V gene TRBV11-2, with 9 nucleotides matching TRBD1. J gave up 7 bases and V 1 base, and 11 bases lay outside the gene matches. The CDR3 sequence is 16 residues long. The germline V gene encodes CDR1 SGHAT and CDR2 FQNNGV.

This clone was counted at least ten times. This sequence joins TRBV10-3 and TRBJ2-7; TRBD1 matches at 8 bases. The CDR3 is made up of 14 amino acids. Germline V gene lookup returns CDR1 ENHRY and CDR2 SYGVKD. V dropped 5 bases and J dropped 9; count of bases not matched to a gene: 12. The CDR3 DNA is TGTGCCATCAGTTCCGGGACAGGCCTCCTCGGGCAGTACTTC. Encoded protein: CAISSGTGLLGQYF.